This T cell receptor beta chain was sequenced in a study of blood T cell repertoires in COVID-19. Sequenced by immunoSEQ multiplex PCR; TCRdb stores in-frame clones only, minus some. The profile covers 130,000 or so clones, with approximately 86% appearing a single time and 8.2% taken by the ten largest. The ends were cut back, 7 bases at V and 4 bases at J, with 12 bases in the middle. Per the germline V gene, CDR1 is MNHEY and CDR2 is SMNVEV (reference sequence). The CDR3 length is 13 residues. The sequencing sample was made of peripheral blood. The J gene is TRBJ2-3, the V gene TRBV27; the D gene is possibly TRBD1 (6 bases). The origin of this receptor is a woman aged 55-70 years with acute or convalescent COVID-19. The CDR3: CASTLGGSDTQYF. In DNA form, the CDR3 reads TGTGCCAGCACCCTAGGGGGATCAGATACGCAGTATTTT.